This T cell receptor beta chain was retrieved from a study of cytomegalovirus exposure and HLA in healthy donors. As for the study in general: Unique TCRs numbering about 87 million, obtained from HLA-typed donors, made up an early data release.

13 Jbeta primers and 60 Vbeta primers were used for the PCR. Sequenced by immunoSEQ multiplex PCR; TCRdb stores in-frame clones only, minus some. The table shows some 130,000 clones, with roughly 76% occurring only once. The TCR was taken from a middle-aged woman in good health and CMV-seronegative. Sequencing used PBMCs.

CDR3 coding DNA: TGTGCCAGCAGCACGGGACTGAACACAGATACGCAGTATTTT. It is translated as CASSTGLNTDTQYF. The V call is TRBV7-9, the J call TRBJ2-3, with a possible D match to TRBD2 (6 bases). This CDR3 contains 14 residues. Trimming took off 5 bases at V and 2 bases at J, with 11 bases between the two ends. Per the germline V gene, CDR1 is SEHNR and CDR2 is FQNEAQ (reference sequence).